The present entry profiles one T cell receptor (beta chain) with its context. These data originate in a study of T cells in Graves' hyperthyroidism and ophthalmopathy. Study-level background: Peripheral blood samples were taken at initial diagnosis, prior to any treatment.

The germline V gene encodes CDR1 MDHEN and CDR2 SYDVKM. The CDR3 extends over 16 amino acids. The V and J ends lost 3 bases and 6 bases, in that order; junction bases with no gene match: 6. RNA transcripts served as the template for amplifying TCR beta CDR3 regions. When the TCR CDR3 underwent first-round RT-PCR, the HTBI primer set was used. TCRdb re-called the multiplex PCR reads with MiXCR, one entry per CDR3 protein. The sample consists of a few hundred thousand distinct CDR3 sequences, over 10% of them appearing once. V is TRBV28 and J is TRBJ2-1; 12 positions match TRBD2. The sample comprised blood. The clonotype comes from a woman under 30 with Graves' hyperthyroidism. The CDR3 nucleotides are TGTGCCAGCAGTTTGGCTAGCGGGAGGGCGAGCAATGAGCAGTTCTTC. It codes for CASSLASGRASNEQFF.